Given below is one T cell receptor beta chain in context. The antigen remains undetermined. The source of the sample is a study of T cell responses to AZD1222 COVID-19 vaccine. The study, taken as a whole, reports: Reportedly, close to half of spike-specific TCRs are directed against unmutated variant regions.

Produced via immunoSEQ multiplex PCR; TCRdb's table is partial and in-frame only. The sample records 200,000 to 250,000 clones, more than 85% being singletons. From germline, CDR1 is DFQATT and CDR2 SNEGSKA (reference sequence). Trimming removed 2 bases from V and 8 bases from J, with 7 bases in between. The CDR3 consists of 11 residues. The sequencing used peripheral blood, collected on day 0 of MenACWY control vaccination. V and J are TRBV20-1 and TRBJ2-1, with D tentatively TRBD1 or TRBD2 (6 bases each). The receptor's source is an adult in good health. The CDR3 protein is CSARRGDEQFF. In DNA form, the CDR3 reads TGCAGTGCTAGAAGGGGGGATGAGCAGTTCTTC.